This T cell receptor (beta chain) was sequenced for a study of technical replicates of blood from a handful of donors. Sequencing was performed with immunoSEQ multiplex PCR; in TCRdb, only in-frame clones are kept and a portion is missing. The sample contains roughly 62,000 clones, around 91% of which appear only once. The CDR3 consists of 15 residues. Germline V gene lookup returns CDR1 SGHNT and CDR2 YYREEE (reference sequence). The trim removed 2 bases at V and 7 bases at J, leaving 2 bases unmatched. This rearrangement joins TRBV5-4 to TRBJ2-2; 13 nucleotides line up with TRBD2. This TCR came from a human donor in good health. Some clones in this sample may be carry-over from other donors' samples. The sequenced sample was PBMCs. The CDR3 bases are TGTGCCAGCAGCTTCCGGACTAGCGGGGGCGGGGAGCTGTTTTTT. This gives the protein CASSFRTSGGGELFF.